This T cell receptor (beta chain) was sequenced during a study of tumor-infiltrating lymphocytes in localized non-small cell lung cancer. Study-level results: Not all patients were TCR sequenced, owing to tissue quantity. Tumor T-cell fraction from TCR sequencing was not associated with recurrence-free survival (p = 0.61).

A word on this clone: Its antigen is as yet unknown.

The table came from immunoSEQ multiplex PCR; TCRdb's copy has only in-frame clones and leaves some out. This table has 9,500 or so clones, about two thirds appearing once. Trimming shortened V by 10 bases and J by 6 bases, and 10 bases separated the two germline ends. Germline lookup yields CDR1 ENHRY and CDR2 SYGVKD. The CDR3 sequence is 10 residues long. What was sequenced was lung tumor tissue. This receptor was identified in a human donor with non-small cell lung cancer. The chain recombines TRBV10-3 with TRBJ2-7; D uncertain. The CDR3 is CATGDTEQYF. The DNA for the CDR3 is TGTGCCACCGGCGATACCGAGCAGTACTTC.